This T cell receptor beta chain was captured by sequencing in a study of type 1 regulatory T cells. Looking at the study overall: This in vitro CD4 product, T-allo10, is enriched for Tr1 cells and alloantigen-specific.

Germline trimming cut 6 bases from V and 0 bases from J; bases unmatched to any gene: 6. The CDR3 totals 18 residues. Germline-derived CDR1 and CDR2 are SEHNR and FQNEAQ (reference sequence). A single record per CDR3 protein comes from TCRdb applying MiXCR to the reads. The data show about 97,000 distinct CDR3 sequences, roughly 30% seen once. This clonotype was sampled from a human donor in good health. The sample taken for sequencing was CD4+ T cells, either the whole sample or a sorted fraction (not recorded which). The gene calls are TRBV7-9 and TRBJ2-1; 15 bases line up with TRBD2. CDR3: CASRGTSGRQSSYNEQFF. The CDR3 DNA sequence: TGTGCCAGCAGGGGGACTAGCGGGAGGCAGAGCTCCTACAATGAGCAGTTCTTC.